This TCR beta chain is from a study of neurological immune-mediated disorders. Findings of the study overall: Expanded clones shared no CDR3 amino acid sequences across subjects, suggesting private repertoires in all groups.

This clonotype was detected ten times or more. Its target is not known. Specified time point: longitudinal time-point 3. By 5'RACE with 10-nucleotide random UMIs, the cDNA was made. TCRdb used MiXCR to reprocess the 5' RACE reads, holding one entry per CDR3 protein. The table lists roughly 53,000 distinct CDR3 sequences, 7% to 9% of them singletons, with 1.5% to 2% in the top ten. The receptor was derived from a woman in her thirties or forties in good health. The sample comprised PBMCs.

The CDR3 reads CASSKAQVTYGYTF. The CDR3 DNA follows: TGTGCCAGCAGCAAAGCCCAGGTTACCTATGGCTACACCTTC. The gene calls are TRBV21-1 and TRBJ1-2. TRBV21-1 counts as a pseudogene. The CDR3 has 14 amino acids.